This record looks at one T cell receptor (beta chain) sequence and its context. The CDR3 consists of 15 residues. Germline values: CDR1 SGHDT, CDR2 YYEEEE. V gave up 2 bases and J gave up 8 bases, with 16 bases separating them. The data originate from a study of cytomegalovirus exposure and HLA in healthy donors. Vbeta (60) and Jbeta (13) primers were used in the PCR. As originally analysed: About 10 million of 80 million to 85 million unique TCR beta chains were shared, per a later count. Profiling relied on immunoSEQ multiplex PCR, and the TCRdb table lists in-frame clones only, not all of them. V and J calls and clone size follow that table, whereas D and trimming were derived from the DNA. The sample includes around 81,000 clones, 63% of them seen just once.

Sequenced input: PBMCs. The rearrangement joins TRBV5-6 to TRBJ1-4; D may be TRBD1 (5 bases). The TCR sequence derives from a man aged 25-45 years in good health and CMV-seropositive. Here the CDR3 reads CASSLRAGREEKLFF. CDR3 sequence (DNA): TGTGCCAGCAGCTTAAGGGCAGGGCGGGAGGAAAAACTGTTTTTT.